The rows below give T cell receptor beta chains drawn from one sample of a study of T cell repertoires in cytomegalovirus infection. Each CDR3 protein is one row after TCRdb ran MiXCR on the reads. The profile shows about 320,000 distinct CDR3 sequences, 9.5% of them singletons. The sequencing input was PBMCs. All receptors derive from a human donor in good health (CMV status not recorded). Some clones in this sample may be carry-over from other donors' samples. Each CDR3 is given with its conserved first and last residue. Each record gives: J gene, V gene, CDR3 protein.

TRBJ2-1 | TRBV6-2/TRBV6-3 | CASSLGSGRSYEQFF
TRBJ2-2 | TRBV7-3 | CASSLTSSPNTGELFF
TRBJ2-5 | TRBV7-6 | CASSAWDLGETQYF
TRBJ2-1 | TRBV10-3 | CAISETQAHNEQFF
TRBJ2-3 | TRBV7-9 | CASGVGDTQYF
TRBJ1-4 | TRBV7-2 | CASSRDRGTTNEKLFF
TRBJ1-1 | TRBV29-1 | CSVEDDGEAFF
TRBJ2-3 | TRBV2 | CASSGQLTDTQYF
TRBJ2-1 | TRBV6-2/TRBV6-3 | CASSPMSEQFF
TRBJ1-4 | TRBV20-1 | CSASRGNEGDEKLFF
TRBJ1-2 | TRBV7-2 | CASSLGEGPYGYTF
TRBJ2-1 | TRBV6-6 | CAVDGTEDSYNEQFF
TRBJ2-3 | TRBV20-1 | CSAGSGTATRRDTQYF
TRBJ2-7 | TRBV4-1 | CASSQVSASTYEQYF
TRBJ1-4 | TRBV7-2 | CASSWTGSTNEKLFF
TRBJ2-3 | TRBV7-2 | CASSPRAAGFTDTQYF
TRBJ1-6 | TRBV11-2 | CASRKAFVGGARNSPLHF
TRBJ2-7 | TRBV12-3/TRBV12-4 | CASSLARRASGRAPEQYF
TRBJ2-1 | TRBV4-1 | CASSQADFYNEQFF
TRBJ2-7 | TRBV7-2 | CASSISGGLPYEQYF
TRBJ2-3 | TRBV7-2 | CASSLTRLATDTQYF
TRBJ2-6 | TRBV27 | CASSQQSSGANVLTF
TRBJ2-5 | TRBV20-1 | CSARDWGLAGETQYF
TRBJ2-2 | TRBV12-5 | CASATDSITGELFF
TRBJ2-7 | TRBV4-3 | CASRKAGGSWEQYF
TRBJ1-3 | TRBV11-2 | CASRHINREGNTIYF
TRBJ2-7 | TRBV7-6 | CASSLSQATYEQYF
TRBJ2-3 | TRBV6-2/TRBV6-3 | CASSYSIGSGLLSDTQYF
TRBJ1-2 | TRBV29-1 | CSAGGLGQHYGYTF
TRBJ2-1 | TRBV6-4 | CASSDSTSGSYNEQFF
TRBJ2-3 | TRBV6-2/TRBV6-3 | CASSLPGAFTDTQYF
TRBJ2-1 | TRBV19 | CASSIGTSGKLYNEQFF
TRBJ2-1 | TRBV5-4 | CAPEEGSSYNEQFF
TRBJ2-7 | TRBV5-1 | CASSLTASGGTTYEQYF
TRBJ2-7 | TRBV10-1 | CASSENFASGLYF
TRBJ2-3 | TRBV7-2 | CASSLRSGLAALDTQYF
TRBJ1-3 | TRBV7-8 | CASSLALSSGNTIYF
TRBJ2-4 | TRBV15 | CATSRDRGEWAKNIQYF
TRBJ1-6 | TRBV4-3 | CANSQDGQANSPLHF
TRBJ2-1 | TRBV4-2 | CASSQDPLRGGRGDEQFF
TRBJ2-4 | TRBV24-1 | CATSDRGLNIQYF
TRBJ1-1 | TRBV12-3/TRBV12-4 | CASSLAAGEGTEAFF
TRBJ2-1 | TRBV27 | CASRPGQGFYNEQFF
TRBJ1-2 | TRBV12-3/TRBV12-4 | CASSLRGQPYGYTF
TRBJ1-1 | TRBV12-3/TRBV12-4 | CASSLGFGGSTEAFF
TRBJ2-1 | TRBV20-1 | CSAKVRDSHGVGQFF
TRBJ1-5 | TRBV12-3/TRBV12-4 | CASSLSGTRQPQHF
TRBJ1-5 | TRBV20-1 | CSAREQGISNQPQHF
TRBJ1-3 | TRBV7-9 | CASSGPYSGNTIYF
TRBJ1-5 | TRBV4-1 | CASSQDGQGDQPQHF
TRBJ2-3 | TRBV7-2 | CASSPLPLNTQYF
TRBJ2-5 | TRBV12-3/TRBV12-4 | CASNGGGAGVGETQYF
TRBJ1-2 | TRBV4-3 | CASSQDKGEPYGYTF
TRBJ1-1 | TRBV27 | CASSLSRWKGNTEAFF
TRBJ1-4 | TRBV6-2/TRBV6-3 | CASKWATNEKLFF